This section outlines one T cell receptor (beta chain) sequence together with its context. This specimen comes from a study of blood T cell repertoires in COVID-19. Whole-study context: Some COVID-19 samples were acute and others convalescent; all came from the United States, Italy and Spain. PBMCs, B-cell-depleted T cells, or T cells provided the cDNA or gDNA that made up the material.

From germline, CDR1 is LGHDT and CDR2 YNNKEL (reference sequence). Deletions cut 4 bases from V and 4 bases from J, with 14 bases between. The CDR3 spans 14 residues. Original data processing: Reference gene primer amplification gave estimated nucleated cell counts. Here immunoSEQ multiplex PCR was the method, and the copy in TCRdb shows in-frame clones only, minus some. D and trimming were read from the DNA, whereas the V and J calls and clone size are those reported in that table. The sample contains around 300,000 clones, about 90% of which appear only once. The J gene is TRBJ2-7, the V gene TRBV3-1 (or the pseudogene TRBV3-2); D perhaps matches TRBD2 (5 bases). This receptor was obtained from a woman younger than 45 who had recovered from COVID-19. Sequencing input: peripheral blood. CDR3 in DNA: TGTGCCAGCAGCCCGAAGAGCGGCACTTACGAGCAGTACTTC. Residues: CASSPKSGTYEQYF.